Each of the 9 T cell receptor beta chains below was sequenced from the same sample in a study of early T cells in non-severe SARS-CoV-2 infection. TCRdb passed the 5' RACE reads through MiXCR, listing each CDR3 protein once. The sample has over 55,000 distinct CDR3 sequences, around 12% seen once; the top ten hold 2.9%. Sequencing was carried out using whole blood. The source of these receptors is an adult who was a healthcare worker with PCR-confirmed SARS-CoV-2 infection or an uninfected control (not recorded which).

With regard to this clonotype: A much larger clone is a single base away; this may be a read error. This is likely a read error, given that the CDR3 carries no conserved phenylalanine or tryptophan at its end. This sequence joins TRBV11-2 and TRBJ1-1; D is unclear. V lost 5 bases to trimming and J lost 11 bases, with 15 bases between them. The CDR3 spans 12 residues. CDR1 and CDR2 from the germline V gene are SGHAT and FQNNGV. The CDR3 loop reads CASSASGLAAFI. CDR3 DNA sequence: TGTGCCAGCAGCGCCAGTGGACTGGCGGCTTTCATT.

This clonotype was counted at least ten times. The chain recombines TRBV6-6 with TRBJ2-3; D may be TRBD1 (6 bases). V was cut by 6 bases and J by 8 bases, with 18 bases left in between. Germline V gene data show CDR1 as MNHNY and CDR2 as SVGAGI (reference sequence). There are 14 residues in the CDR3. The CDR3 spells CASSLSRGQGTQYF. In DNA, the CDR3 is TGTGCCAGCAGCCTCTCCAGGGGCCAGGGTACGCAGTATTTT.

This clonotype was picked up many times. V is TRBV18 and J is TRBJ2-3; the D gene is possibly TRBD1 (5 bases). Germline assignment: CDR1 KGHSH and CDR2 LQKENI. Trimming took off 3 bases at V and 3 bases at J, with 7 bases between the two ends. The CDR3 is made up of 13 amino acids. This chain's CDR3 is CASSPSGTDTQYF. DNA for the CDR3: TGTGCCAGCTCACCTTCAGGGACAGATACGCAGTATTTT.

This clonotype was seen a few times. The J gene is TRBJ1-2, the V gene TRBV10-1; D is perhaps TRBD1 (5 bases). The CDR3 length is 13 residues. Germline V gives CDR1 WNHNN, CDR2 SYGVQD (reference sequence). V lost 2 bases and J lost 4, with 8 bases in between. The CDR3 DNA reads as TGCGCCAGCAGTGAGGACAGATTCTATGGCTACACCTTC. This sequence encodes CASSEDRFYGYTF.

The rearrangement joins TRBV3-1 to TRBJ1-5; D unclear. V dropped 2 bases and J dropped 6 bases, with 8 bases sitting between them. CDR1 is LGHDT and CDR2 is YNNKEL in the germline V gene (reference sequence). This CDR3 has 13 amino acids. CDR3 sequence: CASSQPQTQPQHF. In DNA, the CDR3 is TGTGCCAGCAGCCAACCACAAACTCAGCCCCAGCATTTT.

This clonotype was seen many times. V usage is TRBV4-1 and J usage is TRBJ2-1; D unclear. The CDR3 is 15 amino acids. V was shortened by 4 bases and J by 2 bases, with 12 bases between the two germline ends. Germline V lookup: CDR1 MGHRA, CDR2 YSYEKL. In nucleotides, the CDR3 is TGCGCCAGCAGCCGAGAAGGCCCTCCCTACAATGAGCAGTTCTTC. It specifies CASSREGPPYNEQFF.

This clonotype was counted between two and nine times. The CDR3 spells CASSLWAQPQHF. CDR3 coding DNA: TGTGCCAGCAGTTTATGGGCTCAGCCCCAGCATTTT. V usage is TRBV28 and J usage is TRBJ1-5; no definite D call. The CDR3 extends over 12 amino acids. CDR1 is MDHEN and CDR2 is SYDVKM in the germline V gene. V was cut by 0 bases and J by 6 bases, with 3 bases left in between.

V is TRBV30 and J is TRBJ2-2; 10 bases match TRBD1. With V trimmed by 0 bases and J by 6 bases, 7 bases remained unmatched. This CDR3 is built from 16 residues. CDR1 and CDR2 (germline): GTSNPN, SVGIG (reference sequence). The CDR3 spells CAWSVWTGQGSGELFF. As DNA, the CDR3 is TGTGCCTGGAGTGTATGGACGGGACAGGGGTCCGGGGAGCTGTTTTTT. Together with reference TRBV30 and TRBJ2-2, the CDR3 gives the full variable domain: SQTIHQWPATLVQPVGSPLSLECTVEGTSNPNLYWYRQAAGRGLQLLFYSVGIGQISSEVPQNLSASRPQDRQFILSSKKLLLSDSGFYLCAWSVWTGQGSGELFFGEGSRLTVL.

In this sample, this clonotype turned up a few times. V is TRBV2 and J is TRBJ1-5; no clear D. The germline gives CDR1 SNHLY, CDR2 FYNNEI. This CDR3 is 15 amino acids long. Trimming took off 3 bases at V and 1 base at J, with 10 bases between the two ends. CDR3 loop: CASSETEASNQPQHF. The CDR3 DNA sequence: TGTGCCAGCAGTGAGACGGAAGCCAGCAATCAGCCCCAGCATTTT.